The source of this TCR beta chain is a study of cytomegalovirus exposure and HLA in healthy donors. Study observations and caveats: Diagnosis of cytomegalovirus status made by the classifier reportedly showed high specificity and sensitivity. Among TCR beta chains, those listed as cytomegalovirus-associated numbered about 150. A later analysis found first-cohort TCR clusters tended to co-occur in the 120 validation repertoires.

Regarding this clone: No antigen is known for it.

Separate from the approximately 600-subject first cohort was the approximately 130-subject validation cohort, to which the donors belonged. CDR3 length: 12 residues. The germline V and J ends were trimmed by 5 bases and 7 bases, with 11 bases remaining between them. The V gene's germline CDR1 is MDHEN and CDR2 SYDVKM. Clones were read by immunoSEQ multiplex PCR, and TCRdb kept only the in-frame ones, dropping some. The sample includes tens of thousands of clones, roughly nine tenths of them seen just once. The receptor comes from a man younger than 30 in good health and CMV-seronegative. This rearrangement joins TRBV28 to TRBJ2-5; no reliable D call. Sequencing was done on a sample of PBMCs. CDR3 bases: TGTGCCAGCAGTGTACTTAAAGCGACCCAGTACTTC. Protein product: CASSVLKATQYF.